What follows are 25 T cell receptor beta chains derived from one specimen sequenced in a study of blood T cell repertoires in COVID-19. Assay: immunoSEQ multiplex PCR; the TCRdb copy retains only in-frame clones and omits some. Of over 350,000 clones detected, roughly 89% appear once; the ten largest clones hold 4.3%. Source material: peripheral blood. The origin of the receptors is a woman aged 25-40 years with acute or convalescent COVID-19.

This rearrangement joins TRBV7-7 to TRBJ2-5; D is ambiguous. The CDR3 is 15 amino acids. Trimming stripped 1 base from V and 1 base from J, with 10 bases between. From germline, CDR1 is SSHAT and CDR2 FNYEAQ (reference sequence). The CDR3 sequence: CASSLEYTTQETQYF. Written as DNA, the CDR3 is TGTGCCAGCAGCTTAGAGTACACAACCCAAGAGACCCAGTACTTC.

The V call is TRBV27, the J call TRBJ2-1; D is perhaps TRBD1 (6 bases). The CDR3 is 12 residues long. From germline, CDR1 is MNHEY and CDR2 SMNVEV (reference sequence). Trimming took off 4 bases at V and 7 bases at J, with 8 bases between the two ends. DNA for the CDR3: TGTGCCAGCAGTTACACAGGGAATGAGCAGTTCTTC. Its translation: CASSYTGNEQFF.

The chain links TRBV2 to TRBJ2-2; 8 nucleotides agree with TRBD2. V lost 1 base to trimming and J lost 4 bases; unmatched junction nucleotides: 8. CDR3 length: 17 residues. From germline, CDR1 is SNHLY and CDR2 FYNNEI. CDR3 DNA sequence: TGTGCCAGCAGTGAAGAATTCCGGGGGGGCCCCACCGGGGAGCTGTTTTTT. Residues: CASSEEFRGGPTGELFF.

The rearrangement uses TRBV27 and TRBJ1-1; D gene uncertain. This CDR3 contains 13 residues. The V end was cut by 3 bases, the J end by 6 bases, with 11 bases between. CDR1 and CDR2 from the germline V gene are MNHEY and SMNVEV (reference sequence). The CDR3 DNA reads TGTGCCAGCAGTTTGTCGGGATGGGCTGAAGCTTTCTTT. Protein: CASSLSGWAEAFF.

The CDR3 region has the DNA TGTGCCAGCAGAACCGGGACAGAAGTCGAGCAGTACTTC. It codes for CASRTGTEVEQYF. This chain joins TRBV5-4 and TRBJ2-7; 7 nucleotides align to TRBD1. Trimming removed 5 bases from V and 6 bases from J; junction bases left unmatched: 8. Germline V gene lookup returns CDR1 SGHNT and CDR2 YYREEE (reference sequence). The CDR3 loop spans 13 amino acids.

The chain links TRBV5-1 to TRBJ1-6, with D maybe TRBD1 (5 bases). Trimming left V 0 bases short and J 7 bases short, with 8 bases between. This CDR3 has 14 residues. Germline CDR1 reads SGHRS; CDR2 reads YFSETQ. CDR3 in amino acids: CASSLGPGNSPLHF. The CDR3 DNA sequence: TGCGCCAGCAGCTTGGGTCCAGGGAATTCACCCCTCCACTTT.

The chain combines TRBV18 with TRBJ1-2; 7 nucleotides align to TRBD1. The CDR3 spans 12 residues. Trimming took 6 bases from V and 6 from J; bases not matched to a gene: 4. Germline CDR1 KGHSH, CDR2 LQKENI. In nucleotides, the CDR3 is TGTGCCAGCTCCCCGGGACAGAATGGCTACACCTTC. This encodes CASSPGQNGYTF.

A single count supports this clone. The rearrangement joins TRBV15 to TRBJ2-5; TRBD2 matches at 9 bases. Germline CDR1 LNHNV, CDR2 YYDKDF (reference sequence). The CDR3 runs to 17 residues. The V and J ends lost 0 bases and 1 base, in that order; junction bases with no gene match: 6. The CDR3 DNA sequence: TGTGCCACCAGCAGAGATCGTCTAGCGGGGCCCCAAGAGACCCAGTACTTC. Protein sequence: CATSRDRLAGPQETQYF.

V is TRBV28 and J is TRBJ1-1; D unresolved. The ends were cut back, 5 bases at V and 7 bases at J, with 8 bases in the middle. The CDR3 is 11 amino acids. The germline V gene has CDR1 MDHEN and CDR2 SYDVKM. In nucleotides, the CDR3 is TGTGCCAGCAGTACCCACAGTGAAGCTTTCTTT. Amino acids: CASSTHSEAFF.

This clone was detected once. This chain links TRBV19 with TRBJ1-6, with D maybe TRBD1 (5 bases). V shed 3 bases and J shed 10 bases, with 16 bases lying between them. This CDR3 is built from 15 residues. Germline V CDR1 and CDR2: LNHDA, SQIVND (reference sequence). This chain's CDR3 is CASSITGVLGSPLHF. CDR3 sequence (DNA): TGTGCCAGTAGTATTACGGGGGTCCTCGGATCACCCCTCCACTTT.

This clone appeared once. This chain uses TRBV12-3 or TRBV12-4 with TRBJ2-1; 8 bases are a match to TRBD2. Unmatched junction bases numbered 7, after V lost 7 bases and J lost 8 bases. CDR3 length equals 13 residues. CDR3 amino acids: CASTRGGPDEQFF. The CDR3 nucleotides are TGTGCCAGCACCCGGGGGGGCCCAGATGAGCAGTTCTTC.

About this clone itself: The identical CDR3 is also encoded by other nucleotide sequences in the sample. The chain is built from TRBV2 and TRBJ2-5, with 9 bases matching TRBD1. CDR3 length: 13 residues. Germline CDR1 SNHLY, CDR2 FYNNEI. V dropped 6 bases and J dropped 3; count of bases not matched to a gene: 2. CDR3 in DNA: TGTGCCAGCAGCCGGGACAGGGAAGAGACCCAGTACTTC. Residues: CASSRDREETQYF.

The chain links TRBV19 to TRBJ1-1; possibly TRBD1 for D (5 bases). Germline CDR1 is LNHDA and CDR2 is SQIVND (reference sequence). The CDR3 loop spans 14 amino acids. Trimming took off 8 bases at V and 5 bases at J, with 18 bases between the two ends. The CDR3 bases are TGTGCCAGTTTACGGCCGGGGGTTCGGACTGAAGCTTTCTTT. Residues: CASLRPGVRTEAFF.

This CDR3 is CASNEGMNTEAFF. CDR3 nucleotides: TGTGCCAGCAACGAGGGAATGAACACTGAAGCTTTCTTT. The chain employs TRBV2 and TRBJ1-1; D is unresolved. The CDR3 is 13 amino acids. V was clipped by 7 bases and J by 0 bases, with 9 bases between them. Looked up from germline, CDR1 is SNHLY and CDR2 is FYNNEI.

The CDR3, as DNA: TGCGCCAGCAGCTTCAGGGGGAGTAGCACAGATACGCAGTATTTT. Protein sequence: CASSFRGSSTDTQYF. The V call is TRBV5-1, the J call TRBJ2-3; 7 bases are shared with TRBD1. Trimming at V came to 2 bases and at J to 0 bases, leaving 3 bases not matched to a gene. Germline lookup yields CDR1 SGHRS and CDR2 YFSETQ. The CDR3 loop spans 15 amino acids.

This chain connects TRBV7-2 to TRBJ1-1; tentatively, D is TRBD1 (5 bases). Trimming took off 6 bases at V and 2 bases at J, with 13 bases between the two ends. Germline V gene data show CDR1 as SGHTA and CDR2 as FQGNSA. The CDR3 length is 14 residues. CDR3 in DNA: TGTGCCAGCAGGATTATGACAGCTAACACTGAAGCTTTCTTT. Its protein is CASRIMTANTEAFF. The complete variable domain, with remaining parts taken from reference TRBV7-2 and TRBJ1-1, reads GAGVSQSPSNKVTEKGKDVELRCDPISGHTALYWYRQSLGQGLEFLIYFQGNSAPDKSGLPSDRFSAERTGGSVSTLTIQRTQQEDSAVYLCASRIMTANTEAFFGQGTRLTVV.

This rearrangement joins TRBV28 to TRBJ2-2; TRBD1 matches 12 bases. The germline V gene encodes CDR1 MDHEN and CDR2 SYDVKM. This CDR3 region has 16 residues. With 6 bases clipped from V and 7 bases from J, the junction kept 9 bases outside the gene matches. The CDR3: CASRAGTGGASGELFF. CDR3 in DNA: TGTGCCAGCAGGGCAGGGACAGGGGGCGCGAGCGGGGAGCTGTTTTTT.

This clone was recorded once. This chain connects TRBV9 to TRBJ1-2; D gene ambiguous. Germline CDR1 SGDLS, CDR2 YYNGEE. V dropped 3 bases and J dropped 4 bases, with 16 bases sitting between them. The CDR3 length is 15 residues. CDR3 sequence (DNA): TGTGCCAGCAGCGACCCCCTGGATGAGGGCTATGGCTACACCTTC. Translation: CASSDPLDEGYGYTF.

The chain uses TRBV6-6 and TRBJ2-7; D gene unclear. Germline loops: CDR1 MNHNY, CDR2 SVGAGI (reference sequence). This CDR3 is 12 amino acids long. V dropped 2 bases and J dropped 5 bases, with 7 bases sitting between them. This chain's CDR3 is CASSYGQDEQYF. In nucleotides, the CDR3 is TGTGCCAGCAGTTACGGCCAGGACGAGCAGTACTTC.

The chain uses TRBV10-1 and TRBJ2-1, with 7 nucleotides matching TRBD1. CDR1 is WNHNN, CDR2 SYGVQD, per germline (reference sequence). The CDR3 totals 18 residues. With V trimmed by 1 base and J by 2 bases, 11 bases remained unmatched. The DNA for the CDR3 is TGCGCCAGCAGTGAGTTCCACCGGGCCGACAGGGCCTACAATGAGCAGTTCTTC. It codes for CASSEFHRADRAYNEQFF.

The rearrangement links TRBV19 to TRBJ1-5; 9 nucleotides line up with TRBD1. Trimming took 5 bases from V and 4 from J; bases not matched to a gene: 12. Germline V gene lookup returns CDR1 LNHDA and CDR2 SQIVND (reference sequence). CDR3 size: 17 residues. In DNA form, the CDR3 reads TGTGCCAGTAGTCGCCGGGACAGGGACCTAATAAATCAGCCCCAGCATTTT. Protein: CASSRRDRDLINQPQHF.

The chain employs TRBV11-2 and TRBJ2-1, with D possibly being TRBD2 (5 bases). The V gene lost 2 bases and the J gene lost 8 bases, with 16 bases spanning the gap. CDR1 is SGHAT and CDR2 is FQNNGV in the germline V gene. The CDR3 runs to 15 residues. CDR3 DNA: TGTGCCAGCAGCTTACGGAGGATGGGTACGGATGAGCAGTTCTTC. It translates to CASSLRRMGTDEQFF. The complete variable domain, with remaining parts taken from reference TRBV11-2 and TRBJ2-1, reads EAGVAQSPRYKIIEKRQSVAFWCNPISGHATLYWYQQILGQGPKLLIQFQNNGVVDDSQLPKDRFSAERLKGVDSTLKIQPAKLEDSAVYLCASSLRRMGTDEQFFGPGTRLTVL.

The V gene is TRBV6-5, the J gene TRBJ1-1, with D possibly matching TRBD1 (6 bases). The CDR3 runs to 15 residues. V lost 0 bases, J lost 5 bases, and 13 bases lay in between. The germline CDR1 and CDR2 sequences are MNHEY and SVGAGI. The CDR3 nucleotides read TGTGCCAGCAGTTACTCGCAGACAGGACGGACTGAAGCTTTCTTT. Translation gives CASSYSQTGRTEAFF.

This rearrangement joins TRBV5-1 to TRBJ2-3; 8 bases line up with TRBD2. V shed 3 bases, J shed 5 bases, and the junction held 5 bases outside the gene matches. The CDR3 totals 14 residues. Germline assignment: CDR1 SGHRS and CDR2 YFSETQ. The DNA of the CDR3 is TGCGCCAGCAGCTCCGGGACTAGGGGAGATACGCAGTATTTT. Its translation is CASSSGTRGDTQYF. Using reference TRBV5-1 and TRBJ2-3 for the parts outside the CDR3, the full variable domain is KAGVTQTPRYLIKTRGQQVTLSCSPISGHRSVSWYQQTPGQGLQFLFEYFSETQRNKGNFPGRFSGRQFSNSRSEMNVSTLELGDSALYLCASSSGTRGDTQYFGPGTRLTVL.

V is TRBV28 and J is TRBJ1-5; D ambiguous. V dropped 1 base and J dropped 6 bases, with 13 bases sitting between them. From germline, CDR1 is MDHEN and CDR2 SYDVKM. The CDR3 runs 15 residues. The CDR3: CASSLSRGLAQPQHF. In nucleotides, the CDR3 is TGTGCCAGCAGTTTATCCCGAGGGTTGGCTCAGCCCCAGCATTTT.